One sample yielded the 19 T cell receptor beta chains listed below, sequenced in a study of T cell repertoires in cytomegalovirus infection. Antigens for these TCRs are unknown. TCRdb passed the reads through MiXCR, listing each CDR3 protein once. This sample has about 570,000 distinct CDR3 sequences, with approximately 40% found just once. The source was cultured PBMCs, collected from culture after CMV antigen stimulation. The receptors here all came from a human donor in good health (CMV status not recorded). Some clones in this sample may be carry-over from other donors' samples.

This clonotype was observed a handful of times. The J gene is TRBJ1-1, the V gene TRBV13; D perhaps matches TRBD1 (6 bases). CDR1 and CDR2 (germline): PRHDT, FYEKMQ (reference sequence). V was pared by 5 bases and J by 1 base, with 17 bases between. The CDR3 is 16 amino acids. CDR3 in amino acids: CASSLTPGDANTEAFF. CDR3 coding DNA: TGTGCCAGCAGCCTCACTCCAGGGGATGCGAACACTGAAGCTTTCTTT.

This chain joins TRBV7-2 and TRBJ2-1; 12 nucleotides align to TRBD2. V was clipped by 4 bases and J by 9 bases; unmatched bases: 13. The germline V gene has CDR1 SGHTA and CDR2 FQGNSA. This CDR3 has 17 amino acids. This chain's CDR3 is CASSSYPTSGRFGEQFF. DNA of the CDR3: TGTGCCAGCAGCTCTTACCCGACTAGCGGGAGATTTGGTGAGCAGTTCTTC. Filled out from reference TRBV7-2 and TRBJ2-1, the complete variable domain reads GAGVSQSPSNKVTEKGKDVELRCDPISGHTALYWYRQSLGQGLEFLIYFQGNSAPDKSGLPSDRFSAERTGGSVSTLTIQRTQQEDSAVYLCASSSYPTSGRFGEQFFGPGTRLTVL.

V usage is TRBV12-3 or TRBV12-4 and J usage is TRBJ2-5; 10 nucleotides agree with TRBD2. The V segment lost 6 bases and the J segment 5 bases; nucleotides outside the gene matches: 6. The CDR3 totals 14 residues. In nucleotides, the CDR3 is TGTGCCAGCAGAGTAGCGGGGGGATTCGAGACCCAGTACTTC. Amino acids: CASRVAGGFETQYF.

The rearrangement joins TRBV2 to TRBJ2-5, with 9 bases matching TRBD1. CDR1 SNHLY and CDR2 FYNNEI come from the germline V gene. The J segment lost 5 bases and the V segment lost 6 bases, leaving 7 bases of the junction unmatched. This CDR3 contains 14 residues. CDR3 residues: CASRGRTGVETQYF. The CDR3 coding sequence is TGTGCCAGCAGGGGTCGGACAGGGGTGGAGACCCAGTACTTC.

The V call is TRBV15, the J call TRBJ2-1; TRBD1 aligns across 7 bases. The CDR3 sequence is 16 residues long. Germline V gene lookup returns CDR1 LNHNV and CDR2 YYDKDF (reference sequence). The junction had 23 bases not matched to a gene; V was cut back by 8 bases and J by 13 bases. CDR3 residues: CATRRGLETGNGGQFF. CDR3 DNA sequence: TGTGCCACCCGTAGGGGATTGGAGACAGGGAATGGGGGACAGTTCTTC.

J is TRBJ1-4 and V is TRBV11-2; D is unresolved. V lost 1 base and J 8 bases, leaving 17 bases between the germline ends. The V gene's germline CDR1 is SGHAT and CDR2 FQNNGV. This CDR3 is 16 amino acids long. The CDR3 region has the DNA TGTGCCAGCAGCTTAGTTTTAAACCGCGGAGGAGAAAAACTGTTTTTT. Residues: CASSLVLNRGGEKLFF.

This clonotype has a count of ten or more. The genes are TRBV7-2 and TRBJ2-7; weak D call: TRBD2 (6 bases). Germline assignment: CDR1 SGHTA and CDR2 FQGNSA. CDR3 length equals 16 residues. Trimming left V 5 bases short and J 1 base short, with 18 bases between. The CDR3 bases are TGTGCCAGCAGCCAAAGGCGGACTACGACTTCCTACGAGCAGTACTTC. Translation gives CASSQRRTTTSYEQYF. Based on the CDR3 plus reference TRBV7-2 and TRBJ2-7, the full variable domain is GAGVSQSPSNKVTEKGKDVELRCDPISGHTALYWYRQSLGQGLEFLIYFQGNSAPDKSGLPSDRFSAERTGGSVSTLTIQRTQQEDSAVYLCASSQRRTTTSYEQYFGPGTRLTVT.

The CDR3 coding sequence is TGTGCCTGCTCGGGCGGGAGCGTTGATACGCAGTATTTT. Translated, it gives CACSGGSVDTQYF. The chain couples TRBV12-3 or TRBV12-4 to TRBJ2-3, with TRBD2 identical over 7 bases. Unmatched junction bases numbered 11, after V lost 11 bases and J lost 6 bases. The CDR3 has 13 amino acids.

This clonotype has more than one count but fewer than ten. The chain uses TRBV11-2 and TRBJ2-5; 8 nucleotides align to TRBD2. CDR3 length equals 14 residues. CDR1 is SGHAT, CDR2 FQNNGV, per germline. V lost 3 bases, J lost 5 bases, and 5 bases stayed unmatched. The CDR3 loop is CASSFIAGTETQYF. DNA for the CDR3: TGTGCCAGCAGCTTCATAGCGGGAACGGAGACCCAGTACTTC.

The chain employs TRBV3-1 and TRBJ2-3, with TRBD2 matching 7 bases. The CDR3 is 19 residues long. Germline CDR1 reads LGHDT; CDR2 reads YNNKEL (reference sequence). The ends lost 1 base at V and 3 bases at J; junction bases unmatched: 16. DNA for the CDR3: TGTGCCAGCAGCCAAGGGCTAGCGGTAGCCGGATCCATAACAGATACGCAGTATTTT. Translating it yields CASSQGLAVAGSITDTQYF.

The chain combines TRBV12-3 or TRBV12-4 with TRBJ1-4, with a possible D match to TRBD1 (5 bases). The CDR3 runs 13 residues. Trimming stripped 7 bases from V and 8 bases from J, with 14 bases between. In DNA, the CDR3 is TGTGCCAGCACCCCTCCAGGGCGGGAAAAACTGTTTTTT. Translating it yields CASTPPGREKLFF.

This chain joins TRBV9 and TRBJ2-7; TRBD2 aligns across 8 bases. Germline V gene sequence: CDR1 SGDLS, CDR2 YYNGEE. J gave up 0 bases and V 0 bases, and 5 bases lay outside the gene matches. This CDR3 contains 16 residues. Here the CDR3 reads CASSVAGSGNSYEQYF. The CDR3 DNA reads as TGTGCCAGCAGCGTAGCGGGTAGCGGGAACTCCTACGAGCAGTACTTC.

This clonotype was observed a few times. V and J are TRBV7-2 and TRBJ2-3; 14 positions match TRBD2. The CDR3 is 16 amino acids. J lost 4 bases, V lost 5 bases, and 5 bases had no gene match. Germline CDR1 SGHTA, CDR2 FQGNSA. In nucleotides, the CDR3 is TGTGCCAGCAGCCCGCGGACTAGCGGGAGGCCAGATACGCAGTATTTT. Translation: CASSPRTSGRPDTQYF.

This chain uses TRBV11-2 with TRBJ2-5; D is undetermined. Germline V CDR1 and CDR2: SGHAT, FQNNGV. The V end lost 6 bases, the J end lost 4 bases, and 15 bases lay between the germline ends. CDR3 length: 14 residues. CDR3 DNA sequence: TGTGCCAGCAGGATCCTAGGTGGAAGAGAGACCCAGTACTTC. Translated, it gives CASRILGGRETQYF. The full variable domain, in which reference TRBV11-2 and TRBJ2-5 provide the parts outside the CDR3, is EAGVAQSPRYKIIEKRQSVAFWCNPISGHATLYWYQQILGQGPKLLIQFQNNGVVDDSQLPKDRFSAERLKGVDSTLKIQPAKLEDSAVYLCASRILGGRETQYFGPGTRLLVL.

This clonotype was seen a few times. This sequence joins TRBV12-3 or TRBV12-4 and TRBJ2-4; D is undetermined. Trimming left V 7 bases short and J 0 bases short, with 22 bases between. The CDR3 contains 18 residues. The CDR3 here is CASKPQYFLKLAKNIQYF. The CDR3 bases are TGTGCCAGCAAGCCCCAGTATTTCTTAAAACTAGCCAAAAACATTCAGTACTTC.

This chain joins TRBV4-1 and TRBJ1-5, with D perhaps TRBD1 (5 bases). The CDR3 is 14 residues long. V gave up 4 bases and J gave up 9 bases, with 16 bases separating them. CDR1 MGHRA and CDR2 YSYEKL come from the germline V gene. CDR3 in DNA: TGCGCCAGCAGCCTTGGTGCGGGGCTAGGGCCCCAGCATTTT. It specifies CASSLGAGLGPQHF.

V usage is TRBV4-3 and J usage is TRBJ1-4, with D uncertain. CDR1 and CDR2 from the germline V gene are LGHNA and YSLEER. The CDR3 is 13 residues long. Trimming shortened V by 8 bases and J by 2 bases, and 9 bases separated the two germline ends. CDR3 loop: CASARTTNEKLFF. The DNA for the CDR3 is TGCGCCAGCGCGAGAACTACTAATGAAAAACTGTTTTTT.

The rearrangement links TRBV12-3 or TRBV12-4 to TRBJ1-1, with D maybe TRBD1 (5 bases). CDR3 length: 14 residues. The V and J ends lost 3 bases and 10 bases respectively, with 18 bases between them. The CDR3: CASSFGVQGTRAFF. The CDR3 coding sequence is TGTGCCAGCAGTTTTGGAGTTCAGGGCACTCGAGCTTTCTTT.

J is TRBJ2-3 and V is TRBV6-2 or TRBV6-3; D possibly matches TRBD1 or TRBD2 (5 bases each). Looked up from germline, CDR1 is MNHEY and CDR2 is SVGEGT. The CDR3 contains 15 residues. Trimming took off 4 bases at V and 5 bases at J, with 16 bases between the two ends. In DNA, the CDR3 is TGTGCCAGCAGTTCGGTCGGGGCACTATTAGATACGCAGTATTTT. Translation gives CASSSVGALLDTQYF.